The 9 T cell receptor beta chains listed next were all sequenced from one sample in a study of OX40 agonist ivuxolimab in advanced cancers. Sequencing used immunoSEQ multiplex PCR; TCRdb keeps in-frame clones, though not all of them. The data hold about 120,000 clones, with 85% to 90% observed a single time. The source was CD4+ or CD8+ T cells sorted from blood, collected in a trial of the OX40 agonist ivuxolimab. The receptors here all came from an adult with an advanced solid tumor such as melanoma, head and neck, liver or kidney cancer.

This clone showed up just once. CDR3 loop: CASSLGRDTDTQYF. The CDR3, as DNA: TGCGCCAGCAGCTTGGGTCGGGACACAGATACGCAGTATTTT. The chain carries TRBV5-1 and TRBJ2-3; the D gene is possibly TRBD2 (5 bases). Per germline, CDR1 SGHRS and CDR2 YFSETQ. The CDR3 covers 14 residues. Trimming left V 0 bases short and J 2 bases short, with 7 bases between.

The chain employs TRBV5-6 and TRBJ1-3; possible D gene TRBD1, 6 bases. The length of the CDR3 is 14 residues. The V gene lost 6 bases and the J gene lost 3 bases, with 13 bases spanning the gap. Germline CDR1 SGHDT, CDR2 YYEEEE. The CDR3 nucleotides read TGTGCCAGCACGGGCCAGGGGAATGGAAACACCATATATTTT. It translates to CASTGQGNGNTIYF.

The sample holds a few counts of this clone. This chain uses TRBV2 with TRBJ2-1; 11 nucleotides match TRBD1. This CDR3 comprises 14 residues. After removal of 0 bases from V and 14 bases from J, the junction contained 6 bases not matched to a gene. Germline lookup yields CDR1 SNHLY and CDR2 FYNNEI. CDR3 coding DNA: TGTGCCAGCAGTGAAGCGCTCGGGACAGGGGGGGAGTTCTTC. It encodes CASSEALGTGGEFF.

This chain connects TRBV5-1 to TRBJ2-5; unclear D gene. There are 14 residues in the CDR3. The V end was cut by 4 bases, the J end by 5 bases, with 15 bases between. CDR1 and CDR2 (germline): SGHRS, YFSETQ. The CDR3 reads CASSPGRSGETQYF. In nucleotides, the CDR3 is TGCGCCAGCAGCCCTGGACGAAGTGGGGAGACCCAGTACTTC.

This clone was observed once. This chain joins TRBV18 and TRBJ2-3; TRBD1 matches at 9 bases. CDR1 is KGHSH and CDR2 is LQKENI in the germline V gene. The CDR3 has 16 residues. V lost 6 bases, J lost 7 bases, and 14 bases stayed unmatched. CDR3 region: CASSPTRDRESYTQYF. CDR3 in DNA: TGTGCCAGCTCTCCTACCCGGGACAGGGAATCCTATACGCAGTATTTT. The full variable domain, completed using reference TRBV18 and TRBJ2-3, is NAGVMQNPRHLVRRRGQEARLRCSPMKGHSHVYWYRQLPEEGLKFMVYLQKENIIDESGMPKERFSAEFPKEGPSILRIQQVVRGDSAAYFCASSPTRDRESYTQYFGPGTRLTVL.

J is TRBJ1-6 and V is TRBV28; D remains ambiguous. There are 12 residues in the CDR3. Trimming shortened V by 3 bases and J by 9 bases, and 6 bases separated the two germline ends. Germline V CDR1 and CDR2: MDHEN, SYDVKM. CDR3 amino acids: CASSFGSSPLHF. The CDR3 DNA reads as TGTGCCAGCAGTTTCGGCAGTTCACCCCTCCACTTT.

The rearrangement links TRBV4-1 to TRBJ2-3, with 9 bases aligning to TRBD2. The V gene end was trimmed by 4 bases and the J gene end by 4 bases; junction bases not matched to a gene: 9. Germline V CDR1 and CDR2: MGHRA, YSYEKL. This CDR3 has 16 residues. DNA for the CDR3: TGCGCCAGCAGCCCCTTGGAGCGGGGGGTATCAGATACGCAGTATTTT. Its translation is CASSPLERGVSDTQYF.

The table lists this clone with a count of one. The genes are TRBV18 and TRBJ1-1, with D hard to call. Germline V gives CDR1 KGHSH, CDR2 LQKENI. V shed 2 bases and J shed 1 base, with 14 bases lying between them. The CDR3 extends over 16 amino acids. The CDR3 loop is CASSPDLPHANTEAFF. The CDR3 nucleotides are TGTGCCAGCTCACCAGACCTGCCCCACGCGAACACTGAAGCTTTCTTT.

The sample holds a few counts of this clone. The rearrangement uses TRBV19 and TRBJ1-5; tentative D call: TRBD1 (5 bases). V was trimmed by 10 bases and J by 1 base, leaving 8 bases between them. The V gene's germline CDR1 is LNHDA and CDR2 SQIVND (reference sequence). The CDR3 consists of 12 residues. The CDR3 region is CATRDSNQPQHF. The CDR3 region has the DNA TGTGCCACACGGGACAGCAATCAGCCCCAGCATTTT.